The clone carrying this T cell receptor (beta chain) was observed many times. This specimen belongs to a study of human T cells and chemical hapten exposure. In the original analysis: Sample TCR counts, which ranged from about 20,000 to 700,000, had a median of approximately 95,000. TCRdb fed the RACE reads into MiXCR, producing one record per CDR3 protein. Here the V and J calls rest on TCRdb's processing, not on the authors' analysis. The table includes 300,000 to 350,000 distinct CDR3 sequences, approximately 6.3% detected once. V gave up 2 bases and J gave up 6 bases, with 17 bases separating them. This CDR3 has 16 residues. Germline lookup yields CDR1 SGDLS and CDR2 YYNGEE. The time point is: patch test 1, 2 weeks after DPC sensitization. Treatment indicated: therapeutic diphenylcyclopropenone sensitization with weekly scalp DPC.

The rearrangement uses TRBV9 and TRBJ2-2; D not certain. The sequence was collected from a woman aged 18-30 years with alopecia areata. Some clones in this sample may be carry-over from other donors' samples. Material: whole blood, obtained in connection with sensitization to the hapten diphenylcyclopropenone (DPC). CDR3 residues: CASSVAAIVPAGELFF. The CDR3 DNA sequence: TGTGCCAGCAGCGTCGCTGCGATTGTGCCTGCCGGGGAGCTGTTTTTT.